This T cell receptor (beta chain) was retrieved from a study of T cell repertoires in cytomegalovirus infection. Background on the study: A matching HLA type, together with CMV infection, was signaled by public TCR beta signatures.

Using its own MiXCR run on the reads, TCRdb lists one record per CDR3 protein. The data contain about 740,000 distinct CDR3 sequences, less than 40% of them singletons. The CDR3 is 13 amino acids. Germline lookup yields CDR1 SGHKS and CDR2 YYEKEE (reference sequence). V was trimmed by 1 base and J by 4 bases, leaving 6 bases between them. Details on this clonotype: The target antigen is unknown. With a much larger clone just one base away, this may be a read error. The CDR3 carries no conserved terminal phenylalanine or tryptophan, so it likely arises from a read error.

Study results and limitations: HLA-C-restricted CMV-specific TCR beta clonotypes were dominant in the ex vivo response.

The V and J genes are TRBV5-5 and TRBJ1-5; D unresolved. The sequence derives from a human donor in good health (CMV status not recorded). Some clones in this sample may be carry-over from other donors' samples. Source material: PBMCs. CDR3 in DNA: TGTGCCAGCAGCTTGAGGGCTAATCAGCCCCAGCATTTG. Translation: CASSLRANQPQHL.